What follows describes a single TCR beta chain. Its antigen remains unidentified. Data came from immunoSEQ multiplex PCR; TCRdb stores just in-frame clones and leaves some out. The sample records about 81,000 clones, around 84% being singletons. Pooling was applied to second doses at about 4 or about 12 weeks. Between the trimmed V and J ends, which lost 6 bases and 0 bases, there was a span of 7 bases. CDR1 ENHRY and CDR2 SYGVKD come from the germline V gene. CDR3 length: 13 amino acids. This sample was taken from a study of T cell responses to AZD1222 COVID-19 vaccine. General study results and limits: Repertoires were collected only later (after the peak T cell response had occurred).

This sample comprised peripheral blood, obtained 28 days after the second AZD1222 dose. This sequence originates from an adult who received the AZD1222 COVID-19 vaccine. V and J are TRBV10-3 and TRBJ2-3, with D perhaps assigned TRBD1 or TRBD2 (5 bases each). The DNA for the CDR3 is TGTGCCATCAGAGAGGGGAGCACAGATACGCAGTATTTT. It yields the protein CAIREGSTDTQYF.